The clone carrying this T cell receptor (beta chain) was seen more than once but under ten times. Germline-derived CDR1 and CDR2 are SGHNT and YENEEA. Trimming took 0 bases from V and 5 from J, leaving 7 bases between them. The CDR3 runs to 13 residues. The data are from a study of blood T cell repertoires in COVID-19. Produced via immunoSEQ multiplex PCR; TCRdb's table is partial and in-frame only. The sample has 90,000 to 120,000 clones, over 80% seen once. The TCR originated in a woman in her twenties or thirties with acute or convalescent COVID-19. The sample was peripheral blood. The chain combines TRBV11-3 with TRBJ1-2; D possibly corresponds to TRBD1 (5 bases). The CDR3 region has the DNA TGTGCCAGCAGCTTAGACGCAGGGTATGGCTACACCTTC. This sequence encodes CASSLDAGYGYTF.